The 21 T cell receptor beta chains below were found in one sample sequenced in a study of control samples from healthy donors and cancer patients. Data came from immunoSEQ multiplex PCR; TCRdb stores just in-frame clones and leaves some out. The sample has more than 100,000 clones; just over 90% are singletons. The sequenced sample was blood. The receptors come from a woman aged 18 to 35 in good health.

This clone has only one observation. The CDR3 region is CASSWGLSYGYTF. As DNA, the CDR3 is TGTGCCAGCAGTTGGGGATTGAGCTATGGCTACACCTTC. The chain has TRBV6-6 and TRBJ1-2, with D uncertain. The CDR3 runs 13 residues. CDR1 is MNHNY, CDR2 SVGAGI, per germline (reference sequence). Trimming shortened V by 4 bases and J by 4 bases, and 10 bases separated the two germline ends.

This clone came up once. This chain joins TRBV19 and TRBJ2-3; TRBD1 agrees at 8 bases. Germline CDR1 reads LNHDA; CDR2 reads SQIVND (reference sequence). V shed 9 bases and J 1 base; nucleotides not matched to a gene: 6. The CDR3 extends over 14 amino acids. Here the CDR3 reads CASTPGQGTDTQYF. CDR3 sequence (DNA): TGTGCCAGCACACCGGGACAGGGCACAGATACGCAGTATTTT.

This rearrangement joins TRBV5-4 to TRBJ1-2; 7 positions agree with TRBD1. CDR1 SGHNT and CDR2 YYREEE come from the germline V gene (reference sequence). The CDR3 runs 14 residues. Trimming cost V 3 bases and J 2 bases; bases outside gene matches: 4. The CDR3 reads CASSWGQRNYGYTF. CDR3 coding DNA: TGTGCCAGCAGCTGGGGACAGAGGAACTATGGCTACACCTTC.

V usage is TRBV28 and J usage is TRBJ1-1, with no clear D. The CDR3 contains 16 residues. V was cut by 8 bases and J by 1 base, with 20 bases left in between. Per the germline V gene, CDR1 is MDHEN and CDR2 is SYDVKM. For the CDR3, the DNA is TGTGCCAGCCTCGGAACCCCGGGCAGCAAGAACACTGAAGCTTTCTTT. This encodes CASLGTPGSKNTEAFF.

The DNA for the CDR3 is TGTGCCAGCAGCTTCACTAGCGGGTTGCAAGAGACCCAGTACTTC. The encoded protein is CASSFTSGLQETQYF. V and J are TRBV7-9 and TRBJ2-5, with 9 positions matching TRBD2. Germline values: CDR1 SEHNR, CDR2 FQNEAQ (reference sequence). This CDR3 has 15 residues. The junction had 4 bases not matched to a gene; V was cut back by 3 bases and J by 2 bases.

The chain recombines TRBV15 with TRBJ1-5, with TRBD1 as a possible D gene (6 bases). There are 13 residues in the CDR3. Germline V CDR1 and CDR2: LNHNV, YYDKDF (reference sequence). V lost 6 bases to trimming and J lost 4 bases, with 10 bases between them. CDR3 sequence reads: CATRQGWNQPQHF. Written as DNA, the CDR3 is TGTGCCACCAGACAGGGTTGGAATCAGCCCCAGCATTTT. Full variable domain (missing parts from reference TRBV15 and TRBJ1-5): DAMVIQNPRYQVTQFGKPVTLSCSQTLNHNVMYWYQQKSSQAPKLLFHYYDKDFNNEADTPDNFQSRRPNTSFCFLDIRSPGLGDTAMYLCATRQGWNQPQHFGDGTRLSIL.

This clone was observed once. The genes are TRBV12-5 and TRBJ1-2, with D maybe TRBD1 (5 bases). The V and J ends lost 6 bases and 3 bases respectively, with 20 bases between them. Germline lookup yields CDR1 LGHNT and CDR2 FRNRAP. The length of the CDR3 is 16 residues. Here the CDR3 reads CASGRGVGVGDYGYTF. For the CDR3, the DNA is TGTGCTAGTGGCCGGGGGGTAGGAGTTGGGGACTATGGCTACACCTTC.

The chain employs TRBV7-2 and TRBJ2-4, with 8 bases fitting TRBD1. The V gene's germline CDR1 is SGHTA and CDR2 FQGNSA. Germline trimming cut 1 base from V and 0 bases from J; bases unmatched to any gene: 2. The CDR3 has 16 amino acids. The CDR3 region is CASSLVGTGAKNIQYF. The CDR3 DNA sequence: TGTGCCAGCAGCTTAGTTGGGACAGGAGCCAAAAACATTCAGTACTTC.

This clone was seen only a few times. The CDR3 DNA sequence: TGTGCCAGCAGTTACCTACAGGGGGCTAATACGCAGTATTTT. Translation gives CASSYLQGANTQYF. The chain joins TRBV6-5 to TRBJ2-3, with 9 bases that match TRBD1. The CDR3 spans 14 residues. V was clipped by 2 bases and J by 7 bases; unmatched bases: 4. Germline values: CDR1 MNHEY, CDR2 SVGAGI.

This CDR3 reads CASSARDRAGSATNEKLFF. The DNA for the CDR3 is TGTGCCAGTAGCGCTCGGGACAGGGCAGGGTCGGCAACTAATGAAAAACTGTTTTTT. The chain recombines TRBV19 with TRBJ1-4; 9 bases are a match to TRBD1. Germline V gives CDR1 LNHDA, CDR2 SQIVND (reference sequence). V lost 6 bases, J lost 0 bases, and 14 bases stayed unmatched. The length of the CDR3 is 19 residues.

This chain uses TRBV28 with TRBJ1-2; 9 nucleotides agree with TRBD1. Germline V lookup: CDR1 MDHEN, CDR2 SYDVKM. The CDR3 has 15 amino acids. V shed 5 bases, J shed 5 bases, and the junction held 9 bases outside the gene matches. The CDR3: CASSPSTGGVYGYTF. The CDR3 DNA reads TGTGCCAGCAGTCCAAGCACAGGGGGCGTGTATGGCTACACCTTC.

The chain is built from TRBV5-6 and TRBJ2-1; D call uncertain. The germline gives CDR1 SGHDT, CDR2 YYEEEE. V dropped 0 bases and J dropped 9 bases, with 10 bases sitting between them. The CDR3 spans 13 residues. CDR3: CASSLEYRGEQFF. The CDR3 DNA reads TGTGCCAGCAGCTTGGAATACCGCGGTGAGCAGTTCTTC.

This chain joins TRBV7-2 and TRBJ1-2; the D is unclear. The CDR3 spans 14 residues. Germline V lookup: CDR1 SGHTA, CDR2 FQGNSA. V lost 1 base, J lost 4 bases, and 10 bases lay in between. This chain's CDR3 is CASSLGVLGYGYTF. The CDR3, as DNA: TGTGCCAGCAGCTTAGGGGTTCTCGGCTATGGCTACACCTTC.

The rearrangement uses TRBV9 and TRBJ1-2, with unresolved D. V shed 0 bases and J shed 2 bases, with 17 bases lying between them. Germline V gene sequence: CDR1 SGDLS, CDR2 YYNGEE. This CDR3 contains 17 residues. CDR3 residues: CASSVEGVDGSNYGYTF. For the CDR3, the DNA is TGTGCCAGCAGCGTAGAAGGTGTGGACGGGTCGAACTATGGCTACACCTTC.

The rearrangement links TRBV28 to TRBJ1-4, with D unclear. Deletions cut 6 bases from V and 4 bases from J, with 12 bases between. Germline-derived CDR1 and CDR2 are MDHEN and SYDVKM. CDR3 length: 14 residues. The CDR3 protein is CASSRQNINEKLFF. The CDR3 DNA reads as TGTGCCAGCAGCCGGCAGAATATTAATGAAAAACTGTTTTTT.

In nucleotides, the CDR3 is TGTGCCAGCAGCTTAACTTACTCCAGCACAGATACGCAGTATTTT. Translating gives CASSLTYSSTDTQYF. The chain links TRBV7-2 to TRBJ2-3; D is undetermined. Trimming took off 2 bases at V and 0 bases at J, with 9 bases between the two ends. Germline-derived CDR1 and CDR2 are SGHTA and FQGNSA. The CDR3 sequence is 15 residues long.

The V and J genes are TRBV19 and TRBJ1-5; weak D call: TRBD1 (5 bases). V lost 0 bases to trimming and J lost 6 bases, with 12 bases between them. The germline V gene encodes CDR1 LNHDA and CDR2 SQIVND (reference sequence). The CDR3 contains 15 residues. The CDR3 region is CASSIDIRGSQPQHF. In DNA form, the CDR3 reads TGTGCCAGTAGTATAGATATTCGGGGGAGTCAGCCCCAGCATTTT.

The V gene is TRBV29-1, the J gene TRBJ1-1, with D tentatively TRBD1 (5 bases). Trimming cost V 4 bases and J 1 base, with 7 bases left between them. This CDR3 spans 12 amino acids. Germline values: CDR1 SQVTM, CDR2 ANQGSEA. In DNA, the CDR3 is TGCAGCGTTGTCAGGGAGAACACTGAAGCTTTCTTT. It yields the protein CSVVRENTEAFF.

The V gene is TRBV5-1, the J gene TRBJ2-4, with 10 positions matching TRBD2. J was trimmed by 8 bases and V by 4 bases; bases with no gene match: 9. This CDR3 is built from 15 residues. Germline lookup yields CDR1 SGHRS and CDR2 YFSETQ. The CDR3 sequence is CASSASGSRIDIQYF. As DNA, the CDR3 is TGCGCCAGCAGCGCTAGCGGGAGTCGGATAGACATTCAGTACTTC.

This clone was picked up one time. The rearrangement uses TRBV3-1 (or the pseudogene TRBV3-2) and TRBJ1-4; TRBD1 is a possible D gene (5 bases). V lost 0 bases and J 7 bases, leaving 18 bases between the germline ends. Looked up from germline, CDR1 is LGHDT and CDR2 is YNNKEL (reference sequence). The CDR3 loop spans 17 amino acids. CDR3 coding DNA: TGTGCCAGCAGCCAAGATTTGTCGGGGGGAATCGCTGAAAAACTGTTTTTT. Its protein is CASSQDLSGGIAEKLFF.

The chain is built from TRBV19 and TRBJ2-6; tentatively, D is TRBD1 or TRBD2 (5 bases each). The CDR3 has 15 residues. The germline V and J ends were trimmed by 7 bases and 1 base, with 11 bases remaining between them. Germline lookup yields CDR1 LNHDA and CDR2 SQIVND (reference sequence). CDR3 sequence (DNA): TGTGCCAGTATTGAGGGGCCGTCTGGGGCCAACGTCCTGACTTTC. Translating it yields CASIEGPSGANVLTF. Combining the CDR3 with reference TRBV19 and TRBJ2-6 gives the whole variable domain DGGITQSPKYLFRKEGQNVTLSCEQNLNHDAMYWYRQDPGQGLRLIYYSQIVNDFQKGDIAEGYSVSREKKESFPLTVTSAQKNPTAFYLCASIEGPSGANVLTFGAGSRLTVL.